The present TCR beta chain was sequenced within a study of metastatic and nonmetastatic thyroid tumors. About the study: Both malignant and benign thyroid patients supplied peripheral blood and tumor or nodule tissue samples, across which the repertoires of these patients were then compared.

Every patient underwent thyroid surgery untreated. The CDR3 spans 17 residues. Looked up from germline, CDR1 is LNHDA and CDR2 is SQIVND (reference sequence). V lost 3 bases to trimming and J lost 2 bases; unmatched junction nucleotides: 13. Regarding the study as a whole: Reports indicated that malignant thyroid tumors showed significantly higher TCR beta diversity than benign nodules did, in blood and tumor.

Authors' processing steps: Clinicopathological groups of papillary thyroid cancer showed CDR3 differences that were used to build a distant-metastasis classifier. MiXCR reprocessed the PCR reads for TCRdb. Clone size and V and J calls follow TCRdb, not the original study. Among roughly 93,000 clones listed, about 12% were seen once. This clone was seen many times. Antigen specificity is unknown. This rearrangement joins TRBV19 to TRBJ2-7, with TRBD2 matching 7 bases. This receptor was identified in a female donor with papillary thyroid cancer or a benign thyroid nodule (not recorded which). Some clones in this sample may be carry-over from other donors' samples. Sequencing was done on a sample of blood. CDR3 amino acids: CASSIFGELAEPYEQYF. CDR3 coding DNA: TGTGCCAGTAGTATTTTTGGGGAGCTAGCGGAGCCCTACGAGCAGTACTTC.